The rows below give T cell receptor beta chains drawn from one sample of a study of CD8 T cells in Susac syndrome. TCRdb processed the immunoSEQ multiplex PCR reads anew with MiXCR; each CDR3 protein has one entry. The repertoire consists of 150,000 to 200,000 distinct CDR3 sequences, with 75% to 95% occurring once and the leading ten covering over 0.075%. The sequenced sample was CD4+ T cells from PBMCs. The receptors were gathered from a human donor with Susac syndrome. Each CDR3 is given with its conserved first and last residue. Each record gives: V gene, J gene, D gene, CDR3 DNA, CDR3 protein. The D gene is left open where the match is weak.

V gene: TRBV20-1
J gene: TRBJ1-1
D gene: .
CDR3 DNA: TGCAGTGTAAAACAGGGCGCTGGGAACACTGAAGCTTTCTTT
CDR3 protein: CSVKQGAGNTEAFF

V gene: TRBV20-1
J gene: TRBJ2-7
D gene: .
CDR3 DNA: TGCAGTGCTAATGGGCTTAACTACGAGCAGTACTTC
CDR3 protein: CSANGLNYEQYF

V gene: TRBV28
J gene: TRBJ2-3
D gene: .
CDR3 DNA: TGTGCCAGCAGTTCCCCGACTAGTTTTTATTCAGATACGCAGTATTTT
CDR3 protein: CASSSPTSFYSDTQYF

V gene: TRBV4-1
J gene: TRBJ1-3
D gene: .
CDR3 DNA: TGCGCCAGCAGCCAAGATAATCGGCCAGGGGCTGGAAACACCATATATTTT
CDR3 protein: CASSQDNRPGAGNTIYF

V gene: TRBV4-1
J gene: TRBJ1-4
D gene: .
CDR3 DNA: TGCGCCAGCAGCCAAGCCGAGACAACTAATGAAAAACTGTTTTTT
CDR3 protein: CASSQAETTNEKLFF

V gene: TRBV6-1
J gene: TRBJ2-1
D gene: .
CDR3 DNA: TGTGCCAGCAGCCCTTACCGGACTTACAATGAGCAGTTCTTC
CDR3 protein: CASSPYRTYNEQFF

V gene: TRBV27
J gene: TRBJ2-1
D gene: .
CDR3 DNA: TGTGCCAGCAGCCTTGGGCAGATGTCCTACAATGAGCAGTTCTTC
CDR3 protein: CASSLGQMSYNEQFF

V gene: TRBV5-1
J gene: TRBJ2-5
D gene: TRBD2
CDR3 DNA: TGCGCCAGCAGCCTCGGACTAGCGGGAGGACCAGAGACCCAGTACTTC
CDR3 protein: CASSLGLAGGPETQYF

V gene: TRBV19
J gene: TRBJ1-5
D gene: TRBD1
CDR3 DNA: TGTGCCAGTAGGGGACAGGAGAGCAATCAGCCCCAGCATTTT
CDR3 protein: CASRGQESNQPQHF

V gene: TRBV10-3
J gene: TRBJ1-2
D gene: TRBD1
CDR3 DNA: TGTGCCATCAGTGATGGGGCAGGGGGGAACTATGGCTACACCTTC
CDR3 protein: CAISDGAGGNYGYTF

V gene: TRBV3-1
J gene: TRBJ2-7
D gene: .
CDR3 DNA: TGTGCCAGCAGCCAAATAGGCTACGAGCAGTACTTC
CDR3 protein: CASSQIGYEQYF

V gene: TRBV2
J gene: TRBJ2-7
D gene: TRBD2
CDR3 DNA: TGTGCCAGCAGTGGGGGGGGGACCGAGCAGTACTTC
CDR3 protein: CASSGGGTEQYF

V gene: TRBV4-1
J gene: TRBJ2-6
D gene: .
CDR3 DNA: TGCGCCAGCAGCCAAGGACGGTCAGGGGTAATATACTCTGGGGCCAACGTCCTGACTTTC
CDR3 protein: CASSQGRSGVIYSGANVLTF

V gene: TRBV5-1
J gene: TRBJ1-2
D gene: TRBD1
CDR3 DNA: TGCGCCAGCAGCCGGGGACAGATAAACTATGGCTACACCTTC
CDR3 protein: CASSRGQINYGYTF

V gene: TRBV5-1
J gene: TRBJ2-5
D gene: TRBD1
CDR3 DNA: TGCGCCAGCAGCGGATGGACAGGGGAAGAGACCCAGTACTTC
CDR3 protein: CASSGWTGEETQYF

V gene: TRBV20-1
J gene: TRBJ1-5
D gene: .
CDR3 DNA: TGCAGTGCTAGGGCTGGACAGAGCAATCAGCCCCAGCATTTT
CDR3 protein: CSARAGQSNQPQHF